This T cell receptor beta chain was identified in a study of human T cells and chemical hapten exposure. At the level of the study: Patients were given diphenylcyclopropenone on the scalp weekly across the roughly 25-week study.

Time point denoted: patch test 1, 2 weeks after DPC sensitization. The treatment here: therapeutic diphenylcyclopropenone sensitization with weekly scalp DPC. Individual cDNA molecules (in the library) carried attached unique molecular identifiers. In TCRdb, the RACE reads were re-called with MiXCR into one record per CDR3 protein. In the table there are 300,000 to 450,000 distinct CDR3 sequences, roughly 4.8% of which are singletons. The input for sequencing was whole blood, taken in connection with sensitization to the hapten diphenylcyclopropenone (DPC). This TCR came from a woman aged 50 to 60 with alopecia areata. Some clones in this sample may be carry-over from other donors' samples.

CDR3 protein: CASRVWKGNTEAFF. CDR3 DNA sequence: TGTGCCAGCAGAGTTTGGAAGGGGAACACTGAAGCTTTCTTT. The chain combines TRBV6-5 with TRBJ1-1; no definite D call. In germline, CDR1 is MNHEY, CDR2 SVGAGI. This CDR3 has 14 residues. Trimming pared 6 bases from V and 1 base from J, leaving 12 bases between.